The clone carrying this T cell receptor (beta chain) turned up a few times. The antigen remains undetermined. The sample is drawn from a study of naive and memory T cell subsets. Four PCR rounds used nested alpha and beta constant region primers plus the SP2 primer. Reverse transcription of blood and skin TCR RNA was primed at alpha and beta constant regions. TCRdb reprocessed the 5' RACE reads via MiXCR and lists one record per CDR3 protein. In the table there are about 62,000 distinct CDR3 sequences, 6.5% to 9% of which are singletons. The library had UMIs added by 3' ligation of an oligonucleotide to TCR cDNA. Adult healthy volunteers gave 2.5 ml peripheral blood for whole-blood RNA. Input was about 1 to 1,100 ng of DNase-treated total RNA without cell sorting. Broader study findings: This RNA-based method may be sensitive to activation-related transcript changes.

The V gene lost 2 bases and the J gene lost 3 bases, with 19 bases spanning the gap. In germline, CDR1 is DFQATT, CDR2 SNEGSKA (reference sequence). This CDR3 comprises 17 residues. The chain links TRBV20-1 to TRBJ2-2, with D tentatively TRBD2 (6 bases). The sequence was collected from a female donor in good health. The CDR3 region is CSARSKDGDWYTGELFF. CDR3 nucleotides: TGCAGTGCTAGATCTAAGGATGGGGACTGGTACACCGGGGAGCTGTTTTTT.